The entry below describes one TCR beta chain. Clones were sequenced by immunoSEQ multiplex PCR, and TCRdb holds only the in-frame ones, with some missing. The table has under 200,000 clones, approximately 83% seen once. Trimming took 4 bases from V and 2 from J, leaving 6 bases between them. This CDR3 comprises 13 residues. These data come from a study of blood T cell repertoires in COVID-19. As for the study in general: COVID-19 samples collected from the United States, Italy and Spain covered acute and convalescent phases.

This chain connects TRBV12-3 or TRBV12-4 to TRBJ1-3; no clear D. Sequencing used peripheral blood. This TCR came from a man in his 70s who had recovered from COVID-19. CDR3 in DNA: TGTGCCAGCAGTTCAGAAGCTGGAAACACCATATATTTT. Its translation: CASSSEAGNTIYF.